Listed here are 2 T cell receptor beta chains from one sample, sequenced in a study of beta chain features in type 1 diabetes. Expressed TCRB transcripts were sequenced, since all the RNA that had been isolated was reverse transcribed. Repertoires were generated with immunoSEQ multiplex PCR, while TCRdb's copy carries only in-frame clones and drops some. The table has tens of thousands of clones, approximately 61% seen once. No antigen has been identified for these receptors. Regarding the study as a whole: All four CD4+ subsets from Type 1 diabetes patients carried moderately but significantly shorter TCRB CDR3s.

Material for sequencing was Tregs from blood. The source of these receptors is a man aged 25 to 40 with type 1 diabetes. Some clones in this sample may be carry-over from other donors' samples.

The chain has TRBV29-1 and TRBJ2-1; 10 bases are shared with TRBD2. The CDR3 extends over 14 amino acids. Germline V lookup: CDR1 SQVTM, CDR2 ANQGSEA. Trimming removed 7 bases from V and 9 bases from J; junction bases left unmatched: 12. The CDR3 DNA follows: TGCAGCGCCCGGGGAGTAGCGGGGGGTGCTGAGCAGTTCTTC. Translated: CSARGVAGGAEQFF.

The chain employs TRBV2 and TRBJ2-2; D gene unclear. Germline CDR1 SNHLY, CDR2 FYNNEI. The V end lost 4 bases, the J end lost 4 bases, and 4 bases lay between the germline ends. CDR3 size: 12 residues. The CDR3 sequence is CASSVLTGELFF. The CDR3 nucleotides read TGTGCCAGCAGTGTACTCACCGGGGAGCTGTTTTTT.